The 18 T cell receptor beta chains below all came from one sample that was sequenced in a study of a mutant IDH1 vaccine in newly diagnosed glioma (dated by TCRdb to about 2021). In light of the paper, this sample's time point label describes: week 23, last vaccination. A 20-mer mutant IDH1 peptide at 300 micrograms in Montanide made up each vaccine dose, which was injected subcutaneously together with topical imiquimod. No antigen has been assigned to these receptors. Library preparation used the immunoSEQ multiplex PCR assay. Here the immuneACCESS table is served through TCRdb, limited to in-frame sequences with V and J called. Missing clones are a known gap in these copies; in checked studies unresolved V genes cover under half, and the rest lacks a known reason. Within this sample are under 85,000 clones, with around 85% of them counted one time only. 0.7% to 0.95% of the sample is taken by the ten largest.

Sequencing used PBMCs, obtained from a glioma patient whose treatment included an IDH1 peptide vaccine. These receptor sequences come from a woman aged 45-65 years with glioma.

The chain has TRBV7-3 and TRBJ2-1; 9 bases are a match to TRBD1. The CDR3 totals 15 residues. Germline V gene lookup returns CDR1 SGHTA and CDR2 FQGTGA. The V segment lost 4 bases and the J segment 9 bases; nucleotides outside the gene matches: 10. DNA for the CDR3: TGTGCCAGCAGCTCCCCGGGACAGGGTTTCGGTGAGCAGTTCTTC. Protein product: CASSSPGQGFGEQFF.

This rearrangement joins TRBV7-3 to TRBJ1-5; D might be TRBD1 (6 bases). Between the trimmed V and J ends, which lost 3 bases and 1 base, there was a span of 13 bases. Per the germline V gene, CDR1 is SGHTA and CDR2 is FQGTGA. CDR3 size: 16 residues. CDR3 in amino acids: CASSFRQVLSNQPQHF. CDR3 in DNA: TGTGCCAGCAGCTTTAGACAGGTTCTAAGCAATCAGCCCCAGCATTTT. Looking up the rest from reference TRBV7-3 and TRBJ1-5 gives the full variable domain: GAGVSQTPSNKVTEKGKYVELRCDPISGHTALYWYRQSLGQGPEFLIYFQGTGAADDSGLPNDRFFAVRPEGSVSTLKIQRTERGDSAVYLCASSFRQVLSNQPQHFGDGTRLSIL.

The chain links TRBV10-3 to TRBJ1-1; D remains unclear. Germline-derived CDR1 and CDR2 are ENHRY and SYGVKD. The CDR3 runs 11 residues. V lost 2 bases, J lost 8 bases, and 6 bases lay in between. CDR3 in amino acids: CAISEGREAFF. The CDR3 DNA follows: TGTGCCATCAGTGAGGGGCGGGAAGCTTTCTTT.

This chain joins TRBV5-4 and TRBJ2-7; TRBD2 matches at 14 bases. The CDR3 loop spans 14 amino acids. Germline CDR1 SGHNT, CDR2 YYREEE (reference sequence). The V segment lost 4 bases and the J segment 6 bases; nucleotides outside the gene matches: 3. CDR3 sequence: CASSPGLAGVEQYF. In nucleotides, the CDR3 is TGTGCCAGCAGCCCGGGACTAGCGGGAGTCGAGCAGTACTTC. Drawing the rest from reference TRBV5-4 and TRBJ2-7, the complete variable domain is ETGVTQSPTHLIKTRGQQVTLRCSSQSGHNTVSWYQQALGQGPQFIFQYYREEENGRGNFPPRFSGLQFPNYSSELNVNALELDDSALYLCASSPGLAGVEQYFGPGTRLTVT.

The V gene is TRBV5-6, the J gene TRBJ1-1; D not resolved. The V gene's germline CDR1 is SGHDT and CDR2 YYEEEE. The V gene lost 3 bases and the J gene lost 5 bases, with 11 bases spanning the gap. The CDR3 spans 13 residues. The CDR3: CASSWSPATEAFF. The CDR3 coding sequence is TGTGCCAGCAGCTGGAGCCCGGCGACTGAAGCTTTCTTT.

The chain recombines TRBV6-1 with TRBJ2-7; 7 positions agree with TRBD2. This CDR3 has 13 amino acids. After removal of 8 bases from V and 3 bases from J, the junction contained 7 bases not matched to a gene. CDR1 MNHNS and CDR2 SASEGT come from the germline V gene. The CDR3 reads CASFWDYRYEQYF. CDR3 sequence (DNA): TGTGCCAGCTTCTGGGACTACCGCTACGAGCAGTACTTC.

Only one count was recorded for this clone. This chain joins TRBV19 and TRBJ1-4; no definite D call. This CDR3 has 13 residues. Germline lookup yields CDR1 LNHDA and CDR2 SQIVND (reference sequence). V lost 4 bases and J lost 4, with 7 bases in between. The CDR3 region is CASSKPLNEKLFF. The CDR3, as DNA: TGTGCCAGTAGTAAGCCTCTTAATGAAAAACTGTTTTTT.

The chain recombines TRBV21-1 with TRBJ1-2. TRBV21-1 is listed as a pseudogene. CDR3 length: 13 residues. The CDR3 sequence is CATPRQGRNGYTF. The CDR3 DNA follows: TGTGCCACCCCCCGGCAGGGGAGGAATGGCTACACCTTC.

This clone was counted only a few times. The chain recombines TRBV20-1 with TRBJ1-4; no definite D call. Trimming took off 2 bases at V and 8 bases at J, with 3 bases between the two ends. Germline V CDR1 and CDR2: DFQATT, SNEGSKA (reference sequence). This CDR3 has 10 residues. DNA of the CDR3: TGCAGTGCTAGATACGAAAAACTGTTTTTT. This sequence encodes CSARYEKLFF.

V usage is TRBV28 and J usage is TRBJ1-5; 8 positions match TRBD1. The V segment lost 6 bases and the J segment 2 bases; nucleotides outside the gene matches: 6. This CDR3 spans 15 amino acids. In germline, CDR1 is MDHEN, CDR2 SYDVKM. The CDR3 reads CASSKDRGGNQPQHF. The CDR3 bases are TGTGCCAGCAGCAAAGACAGGGGAGGCAATCAGCCCCAGCATTTT.

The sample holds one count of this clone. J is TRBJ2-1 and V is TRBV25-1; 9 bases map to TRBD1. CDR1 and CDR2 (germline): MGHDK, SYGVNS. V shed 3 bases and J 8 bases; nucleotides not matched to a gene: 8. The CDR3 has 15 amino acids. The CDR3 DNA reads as TGTGCCAGCAGTGAGCCCGGGGACAGGGCCCATGAGCAGTTCTTC. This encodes CASSEPGDRAHEQFF.

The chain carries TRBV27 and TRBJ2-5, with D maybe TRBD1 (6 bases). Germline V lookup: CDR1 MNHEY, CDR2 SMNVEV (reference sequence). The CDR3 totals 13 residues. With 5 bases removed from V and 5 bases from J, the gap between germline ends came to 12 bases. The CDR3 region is CASSLRTDETQYF. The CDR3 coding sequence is TGTGCCAGCAGTCTCCGGACAGATGAGACCCAGTACTTC.

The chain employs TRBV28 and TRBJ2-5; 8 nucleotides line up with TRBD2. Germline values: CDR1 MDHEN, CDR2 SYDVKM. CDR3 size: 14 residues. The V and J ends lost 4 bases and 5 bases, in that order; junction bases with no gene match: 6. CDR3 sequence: CASSSPAGVETQYF. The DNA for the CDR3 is TGTGCCAGCAGTTCCCCAGCGGGAGTGGAGACCCAGTACTTC.

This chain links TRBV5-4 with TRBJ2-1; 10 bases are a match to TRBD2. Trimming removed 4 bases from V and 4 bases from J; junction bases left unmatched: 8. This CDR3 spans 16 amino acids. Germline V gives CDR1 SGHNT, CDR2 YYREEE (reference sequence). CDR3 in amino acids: CASSPRQAGGYNEQFF. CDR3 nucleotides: TGTGCCAGCAGCCCTCGGCAAGCGGGAGGGTACAATGAGCAGTTCTTC. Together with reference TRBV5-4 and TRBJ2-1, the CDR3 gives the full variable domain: ETGVTQSPTHLIKTRGQQVTLRCSSQSGHNTVSWYQQALGQGPQFIFQYYREEENGRGNFPPRFSGLQFPNYSSELNVNALELDDSALYLCASSPRQAGGYNEQFFGPGTRLTVL.

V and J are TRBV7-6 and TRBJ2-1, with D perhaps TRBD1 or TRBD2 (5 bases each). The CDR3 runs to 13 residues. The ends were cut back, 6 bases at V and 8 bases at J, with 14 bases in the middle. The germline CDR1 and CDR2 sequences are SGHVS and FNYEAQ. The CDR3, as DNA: TGTGCCAGCAGATCCGGGACCGAGGATGAGCAGTTCTTC. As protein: CASRSGTEDEQFF.

The CDR3 coding sequence is TGTGCCAGCTGGGGACAGGGGGCCAACGTCCTGACTTTC. Translation gives CASWGQGANVLTF. The chain employs TRBV2 and TRBJ2-6; 7 bases align to TRBD1. Germline loops: CDR1 SNHLY, CDR2 FYNNEI. The CDR3 spans 13 residues. J was trimmed by 4 bases and V by 8 bases; bases with no gene match: 2. The full variable domain, completed using reference TRBV2 and TRBJ2-6, is EPEVTQTPSHQVTQMGQEVILRCVPISNHLYFYWYRQILGQKVEFLVSFYNNEISEKSEIFDDQFSVERPDGSNFTLKIRSTKLEDSAMYFCASWGQGANVLTFGAGSRLTVL.

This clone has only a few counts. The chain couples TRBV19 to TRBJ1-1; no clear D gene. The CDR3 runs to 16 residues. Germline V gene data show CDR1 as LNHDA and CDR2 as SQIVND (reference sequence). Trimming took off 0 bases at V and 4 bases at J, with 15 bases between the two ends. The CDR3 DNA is TGTGCCAGTAGTATAGATAGGCCGGGGTGGAGCACTGAAGCTTTCTTT. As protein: CASSIDRPGWSTEAFF.

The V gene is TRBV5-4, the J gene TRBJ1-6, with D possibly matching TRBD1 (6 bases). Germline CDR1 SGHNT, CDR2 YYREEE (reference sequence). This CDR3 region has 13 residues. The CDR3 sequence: CAGGLGVGSPLHF. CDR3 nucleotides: TGTGCAGGGGGACTTGGGGTCGGTTCACCCCTCCACTTT.